This T cell receptor beta chain was identified in a study of T-cell memory formation after mild COVID-19. Notes on the study in general: Clones shrinking between day 15 and 85 showed a balanced CD4/CD8 split, and those that grew later tilted toward CD4+. Contracting CD4+ clones sat mainly in CM and EM; CD8+ in EMRA.

TCRdb processed the 5' RACE reads anew with MiXCR; each CDR3 protein has one entry. The repertoire has just over 50,000 distinct CDR3 sequences, roughly a tenth of them found once; the top ten carry 12%. The CDR3 sequence is 20 residues long. With 5 bases clipped from V and 2 bases from J, the junction kept 24 bases outside the gene matches. CDR1 and CDR2 from the germline V gene are LGHNA and YNFKEQ. A few counts support this clonotype. The antigen is unknown. This TCR was recovered from an adult woman who had mild COVID-19 (a few samples of this study predate the infection). Cell type and time point are not known. Sample: PBMCs or a T cell subset sorted from them (not recorded which). The rearrangement uses TRBV4-2 and TRBJ2-7, with 7 bases identical to TRBD2. CDR3 in amino acids: CASSKSSGPTGGSFPYEQYF. CDR3 DNA: TGTGCCAGCAGCAAATCCTCAGGCCCGACGGGGGGATCATTTCCCTACGAGCAGTACTTC.